The clone carrying this T cell receptor (beta chain) showed up just a few times. What it binds is not known. These data originate in a study of T cell repertoires in cytomegalovirus infection. Study as a whole: The public TCR beta signatures pointed to both CMV infection and matching HLA type.

The CDR3 contains 16 residues. Germline-derived CDR1 and CDR2 are SGHVS and FNYEAQ. Trimming took 7 bases from V and 5 from J; bases not matched to a gene: 11. TCRdb analysed the reads with MiXCR anew, one entry per CDR3 protein. This table has more than 300,000 distinct CDR3 sequences, nearly 35% appearing once. The starting material was cultured PBMCs, obtained from culture after CMV antigen stimulation. The chain combines TRBV7-6 with TRBJ2-2; 9 nucleotides align to TRBD2. This clonotype was sampled from a human donor in good health (CMV status not recorded). Some clones in this sample may be carry-over from other donors' samples. The CDR3 region is CASIPPLAGETGELFF. CDR3 coding DNA: TGTGCCAGCATCCCCCCCTTAGCGGGAGAAACCGGGGAGCTGTTTTTT.